The 9 T cell receptor beta chains below all came from one sample that was sequenced in a study of cytomegalovirus exposure and HLA in healthy donors. PCR primers comprised 60 Vbeta and 13 Jbeta primers. The repertoire was sequenced with immunoSEQ multiplex PCR; TCRdb's copy has only in-frame clones and lacks some. The table lists 150,000 to 200,000 clones, about four fifths of them singletons. The sequenced sample consisted of PBMCs. The receptor set was obtained from a boy between 10 and 17 years old in good health and CMV-seronegative.

V gene TRBV7-2 combines with J gene TRBJ2-1, with a weak D call TRBD2 (6 bases). Germline CDR1 is SGHTA and CDR2 is FQGNSA. V lost 6 bases and J lost 6, with 21 bases in between. This CDR3 has 16 amino acids. The CDR3 spells CASSLRTLGGSNEQFF. The CDR3 DNA reads TGTGCCAGCAGTTTAAGGACTCTTGGGGGGTCCAATGAGCAGTTCTTC.

This clone was counted a single time. The rearrangement links TRBV19 to TRBJ1-1, with D unclear. Germline values: CDR1 LNHDA, CDR2 SQIVND (reference sequence). V gave up 2 bases and J gave up 11 bases, with 15 bases separating them. This CDR3 is 13 amino acids long. The CDR3 region is CASSIRSSREAFF. As DNA, the CDR3 is TGTGCCAGTAGTATAAGATCGTCCCGGGAGGCTTTCTTT.

V and J are TRBV5-1 and TRBJ2-5; 9 bases align to TRBD2. J lost 0 bases, V lost 5 bases, and 5 bases had no gene match. The V gene's germline CDR1 is SGHRS and CDR2 YFSETQ. This CDR3 has 15 amino acids. The CDR3 loop reads CASRRLAVDQETQYF. CDR3 coding DNA: TGCGCCAGCAGGCGACTAGCGGTTGACCAAGAGACCCAGTACTTC.

The rearrangement links TRBV30 to TRBJ1-4; 7 bases map to TRBD1. This CDR3 contains 13 residues. Trimming cost V 1 base and J 10 bases; bases outside gene matches: 6. The germline CDR1 and CDR2 sequences are GTSNPN and SVGIG (reference sequence). CDR3 sequence: CAWSGAGGRKLFF. The CDR3 DNA follows: TGTGCCTGGAGTGGGGCAGGGGGTAGAAAACTGTTTTTT. Full variable domain (missing parts from reference TRBV30 and TRBJ1-4): SQTIHQWPATLVQPVGSPLSLECTVEGTSNPNLYWYRQAAGRGLQLLFYSVGIGQISSEVPQNLSASRPQDRQFILSSKKLLLSDSGFYLCAWSGAGGRKLFFGSGTQLSVL.

This chain joins TRBV28 and TRBJ1-2, with D possibly TRBD1 on 6 matching bases. V lost 2 bases and J lost 8, with 12 bases in between. The germline gives CDR1 MDHEN, CDR2 SYDVKM. The CDR3 totals 13 residues. This CDR3 reads CASSLGGPRGYTF. In DNA form, the CDR3 reads TGTGCCAGCAGTTTAGGGGGCCCGCGAGGCTACACCTTC.

The chain combines TRBV9 with TRBJ2-7; 9 bases match TRBD2. Germline CDR1 reads SGDLS; CDR2 reads YYNGEE. J lost 3 bases, V lost 0 bases, and 10 bases had no gene match. The CDR3 is made up of 17 amino acids. CDR3: CASSVGGSGSLGYEQYF. CDR3 nucleotide sequence: TGTGCCAGCAGCGTAGGTGGTAGCGGGAGCTTGGGCTACGAGCAGTACTTC.

The gene calls are TRBV7-9 and TRBJ1-1; D gene uncertain. Germline loops: CDR1 SEHNR, CDR2 FQNEAQ (reference sequence). CDR3 length: 12 residues. V was cut by 3 bases and J by 1 base, with 3 bases left in between. As DNA, the CDR3 is TGTGCCAGCAGCTTTAAGAACACTGAAGCTTTCTTT. This codes for CASSFKNTEAFF.

This rearrangement joins TRBV5-1 to TRBJ2-6, with D perhaps TRBD2 (7 bases). The ends were cut back, 2 bases at V and 0 bases at J, with 18 bases in the middle. The germline V gene encodes CDR1 SGHRS and CDR2 YFSETQ. This CDR3 has 19 amino acids. The CDR3 DNA is TGCGCCAGCAGCTTATTGAGAAGGGAGGGGGTCTCTGGGGCCAACGTCCTGACTTTC. Protein sequence: CASSLLRREGVSGANVLTF.

This chain connects TRBV9 to TRBJ2-3, with 7 bases lining up with TRBD1. CDR1 is SGDLS and CDR2 is YYNGEE in the germline V gene. This CDR3 has 18 amino acids. V lost 2 bases and J lost 0; bases outside the gene matches: 12. Here the CDR3 reads CASSVGPTGVKSTDTQYF. CDR3 coding DNA: TGTGCCAGCAGCGTTGGGCCTACAGGGGTTAAGAGCACAGATACGCAGTATTTT.